This TCR beta chain was identified during a study of cytomegalovirus exposure and HLA in healthy donors. In the PCR, 60 Vbeta and 13 Jbeta primers were used. TCRdb's table, derived via immunoSEQ multiplex PCR, lists solely in-frame clones and lacks some. There are tens of thousands of clones in the sample; 60% to 85% occur only once, and approximately 1% lies in the top ten. V gave up 3 bases and J gave up 0 bases; unmatched junction bases: 4. Germline CDR1 and CDR2: LNHDA and SQIVND (reference sequence). The length of the CDR3 is 16 residues. The sample comprised PBMCs. J is TRBJ2-2 and V is TRBV19; 7 positions agree with TRBD2. The receptor's source is a male donor in good health and CMV-seronegative. For the CDR3, the DNA is TGTGCCAGTAGTATTGACGGGGGGTCGAACACCGGGGAGCTGTTTTTT. Translating it yields CASSIDGGSNTGELFF.